Listed below are T cell receptor beta chains from one sample, sequenced in a study of blood T cell repertoires in COVID-19. Assay: immunoSEQ multiplex PCR; the TCRdb copy retains only in-frame clones and omits some. The sample contains approximately 350,000 clones, around four fifths of which appear only once. The sample consisted of peripheral blood. Receptors originate from a man between 25 and 39 years old with active or convalescent COVID-19. CDR3s include the opening cysteine and the closing phenylalanine or tryptophan. A D gene is named only where the DNA matches it firmly. Size is stated for part of the rows, as once, few or many counts, or as a class when the clone is expanded.

d_call	v_call	j_call	cdr3_length	clone_size	cdr3_nt	cdr3_aa
.	TRBV5-6	TRBJ2-2	16	.	TGTGCCAGCAGCCCGCGAGTCACTCCGAACACCGGGGAGCTGTTTTTT	CASSPRVTPNTGELFF
.	TRBV24-1	TRBJ2-1	15	.	TGTGCCACCAGTGACGCCCTGGACAGCAACAATGAGCAGTTCTTC	CATSDALDSNNEQFF
.	TRBV14	TRBJ2-7	14	.	TGTGCCAGCAGCCAAGCGGGAAGCTTCTACGAGCAGTACTTC	CASSQAGSFYEQYF
TRBD1	TRBV2	TRBJ1-5	13	.	TGTGCCAGCAGTGTAGGGACAGGAAGGGCCCAGCATTTT	CASSVGTGRAQHF
.	TRBV7-8	TRBJ1-5	16	few	TGTGCCAGCAGCTTAGGAGCAGGGGTGGGCAATCAGCCCCAGCATTTT	CASSLGAGVGNQPQHF
TRBD2	TRBV29-1	TRBJ2-7	18	once	TGCAGCGTTGAATCCGGGGCCGGGACTAGCGGGAGTCTTTACGAGCAGTACTTC	CSVESGAGTSGSLYEQYF
.	TRBV24-1	TRBJ2-2	19	.	TGTGCCACCAGTGATCCCCCAGGAAGGTATATAGCGAACACCGGGGAGCTGTTTTTT	CATSDPPGRYIANTGELFF
TRBD1	TRBV11-3	TRBJ2-1	19	few	TGTGCCAGCAGGGACACATGGGACAGGGATGGGGTCTCCTACAATGAGCAGTTCTTC	CASRDTWDRDGVSYNEQFF
.	TRBV7-6	TRBJ1-1	13	.	TGTGCCAGCAGCGTGACAGCCAACACTGAAGCTTTCTTT	CASSVTANTEAFF
.	TRBV7-8	TRBJ2-5	16	.	TGTGCCAGCAGCTTAGCTGGGCAGGGCACCTTAGAGACCCAGTACTTC	CASSLAGQGTLETQYF
.	TRBV4-3	TRBJ2-3	15	.	TGCGCCAGCAGCCAAGATCTATCGGAGACAGATACGCAGTATTTT	CASSQDLSETDTQYF
.	TRBV30	TRBJ2-7	11	.	TGTGCCTGGACCACGGGATACGAGCAGTACTTC	CAWTTGYEQYF